The clone carrying this TCR beta chain has more than one count but fewer than ten. Each CDR3 protein is one row after TCRdb ran MiXCR on the 5' RACE reads. The sample includes roughly 500,000 distinct CDR3 sequences, 19% of them seen just once. V trimming: 6 bases; J trimming: 4 bases; junction bases outside the gene matches: 9. The CDR3 sequence is 15 residues long. Germline CDR1 is SGHNT and CDR2 is YYREEE (reference sequence). The data belong to a study of T cells after yellow fever vaccination. This chain links TRBV5-4 with TRBJ2-2; 7 bases line up with TRBD2. The origin of this receptor is a young man who received the YFV17D yellow fever vaccine. Sequenced here: PBMCs, sampled 15 days after the yellow fever booster vaccination. DNA for the CDR3: TGTGCCAGCACCACCGGGGGGTCCTTCACCGGGGAGCTGTTTTTT. Translated, it gives CASTTGGSFTGELFF.